This T cell receptor beta chain was observed in a study of T cells in Graves' hyperthyroidism and ophthalmopathy. Fresh 10 ml peripheral blood yielded PBMCs. Amplification targeted TCR beta CDR3 regions from RNA transcripts. HTBI primers were employed in a first-round RT-PCR of the TCR CDR3. In TCRdb, the multiplex PCR reads were re-called with MiXCR into one record per CDR3 protein. The repertoire holds some 370,000 distinct CDR3 sequences, with 17% as singletons. The CDR3 has 14 residues. The V gene lost 4 bases and the J gene lost 2 bases, with 9 bases spanning the gap. Germline CDR1 MNHEY, CDR2 SMNVEV (reference sequence).

V gene TRBV27 combines with J gene TRBJ1-5, with D perhaps TRBD1 (5 bases). The sample taken for sequencing was blood. The receptor's source is a woman aged 25 to 45 with Graves' hyperthyroidism that later progressed to Graves' ophthalmopathy. Here the CDR3 reads CASSSRGGNQPQHF. CDR3 sequence (DNA): TGTGCCAGCAGTTCGAGAGGGGGCAATCAGCCCCAGCATTTT.